Each of the 4 T cell receptor beta chains below was sequenced from the same sample in a study of blood T cell repertoires in COVID-19. Clones were read by immunoSEQ multiplex PCR, and TCRdb kept only the in-frame ones, dropping some. The profile shows around 53,000 clones, about 77% of them singletons. The sample taken for sequencing was peripheral blood. The receptor source for this set is a man in his 70s with active or convalescent COVID-19.

The chain carries TRBV7-6 and TRBJ2-1; D perhaps matches TRBD1 (8 bases). Germline V gene lookup returns CDR1 SGHVS and CDR2 FNYEAQ. CDR3 length: 15 amino acids. V lost 4 bases, J lost 6 bases, and 16 bases lay in between. CDR3: CASSSTTGEGNEQFF. The DNA for the CDR3 is TGTGCCAGCAGCTCAACGACAGGGGAGGGCAATGAGCAGTTCTTC. The full variable domain, in which reference TRBV7-6 and TRBJ2-1 provide the parts outside the CDR3, is GAGVSQSPRYKVTKRGQDVALRCDPISGHVSLYWYRQALGQGPEFLTYFNYEAQQDKSGLPNDRFSAERPEGSISTLTIQRTEQRDSAMYRCASSSTTGEGNEQFFGPGTRLTVL.

V is TRBV6-2 or TRBV6-3 and J is TRBJ2-3, with 12 bases identical to TRBD2. The J segment lost 5 bases and the V segment lost 6 bases, leaving 12 bases of the junction unmatched. The length of the CDR3 is 17 residues. Germline V gene data show CDR1 as MNHEY and CDR2 as SVGEGT. CDR3 DNA: TGTGCCAGCAGCAGTACTAGCGGGAGGATCCTCCTAGATACGCAGTATTTT. Protein sequence: CASSSTSGRILLDTQYF.

The chain couples TRBV29-1 to TRBJ1-4; 9 nucleotides line up with TRBD1. This CDR3 has 15 residues. The germline V gene encodes CDR1 SQVTM and CDR2 ANQGSEA. The trim removed 6 bases at V and 7 bases at J, leaving 12 bases unmatched. This CDR3 is CSVSRVDRGAEKLFF. CDR3 nucleotide sequence: TGCAGCGTCTCAAGAGTGGACAGGGGAGCTGAAAAACTGTTTTTT. Complete variable domain (other parts from reference TRBV29-1 and TRBJ1-4): SAVISQKPSRDICQRGTSLTIQCQVDSQVTMMFWYRQQPGQSLTLIATANQGSEATYESGFVIDKFPISRPNLTFSTLTVSNMSPEDSSIYLCSVSRVDRGAEKLFFGSGTQLSVL.

The genes are TRBV2 and TRBJ2-7; no clear D. CDR1 and CDR2 (germline): SNHLY, FYNNEI. This CDR3 comprises 12 residues. V dropped 3 bases and J dropped 2 bases, with 5 bases sitting between them. The CDR3 nucleotides are TGTGCCAGCAGTGATAATACCTACGAGCAGTACTTC. Amino acid sequence: CASSDNTYEQYF.